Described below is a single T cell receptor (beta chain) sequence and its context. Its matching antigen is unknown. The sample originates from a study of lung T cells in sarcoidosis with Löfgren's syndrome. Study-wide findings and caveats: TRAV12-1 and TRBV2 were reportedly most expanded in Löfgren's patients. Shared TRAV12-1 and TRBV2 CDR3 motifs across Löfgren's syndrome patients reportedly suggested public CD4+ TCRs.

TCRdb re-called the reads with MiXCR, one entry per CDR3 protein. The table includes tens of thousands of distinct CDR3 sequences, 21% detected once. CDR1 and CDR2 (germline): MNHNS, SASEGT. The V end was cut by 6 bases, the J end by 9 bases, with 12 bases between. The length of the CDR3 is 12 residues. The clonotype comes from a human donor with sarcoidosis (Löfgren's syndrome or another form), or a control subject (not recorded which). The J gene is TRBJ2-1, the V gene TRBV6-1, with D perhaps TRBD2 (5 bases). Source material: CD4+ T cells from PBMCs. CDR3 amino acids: CASSRRAGEQFF. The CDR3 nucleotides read TGTGCCAGCAGCCGGCGGGCGGGTGAGCAGTTCTTC.